What follows is one TCR beta chain and its context. Newly diagnosed hyperthyroidism patients aged 18 to 65 years had disease lasting under 2 months. Each diagnosis drew on symptoms, thyroxine, TRAb, thyroid ultrasound and orbital computed tomography findings. These data originate in a study of T cells in Graves' hyperthyroidism and ophthalmopathy. The CDR3 covers 13 residues. V was cut by 5 bases and J by 1 base, with 8 bases left in between. Researchers took RNA transcripts and amplified the TCR beta CDR3 regions from them. First-round RT-PCR with HTBI primers amplified the TCR CDR3 region. Using its own MiXCR run on the multiplex PCR reads, TCRdb lists one record per CDR3 protein. This sample has approximately 370,000 distinct CDR3 sequences, with about 15% found just once.

The receptor comes from a woman aged 25 to 39 with Graves' hyperthyroidism that later progressed to Graves' ophthalmopathy. V and J are TRBV12-3 or TRBV12-4 and TRBJ1-1, with a possible D match to TRBD1 (5 bases). The sample was blood. CDR3 sequence: CASSKGRNTEAFF. CDR3 DNA sequence: TGTGCCAGCAGTAAGGGACGGAACACTGAAGCTTTCTTT.